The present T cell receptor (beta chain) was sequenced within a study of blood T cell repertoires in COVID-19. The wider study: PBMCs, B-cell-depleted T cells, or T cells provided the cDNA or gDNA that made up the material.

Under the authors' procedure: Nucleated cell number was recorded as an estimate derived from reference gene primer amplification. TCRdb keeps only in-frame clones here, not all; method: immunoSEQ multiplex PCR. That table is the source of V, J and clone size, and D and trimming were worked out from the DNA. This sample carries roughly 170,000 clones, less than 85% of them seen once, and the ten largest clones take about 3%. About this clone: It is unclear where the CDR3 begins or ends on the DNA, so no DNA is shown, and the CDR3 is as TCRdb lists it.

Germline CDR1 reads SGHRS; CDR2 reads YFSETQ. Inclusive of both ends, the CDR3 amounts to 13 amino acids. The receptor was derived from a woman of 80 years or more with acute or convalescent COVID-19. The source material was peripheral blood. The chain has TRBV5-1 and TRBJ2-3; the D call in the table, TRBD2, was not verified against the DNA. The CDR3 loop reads CASSFWAAGSTYF.